The rows below give T cell receptor beta chains drawn from one sample of a study of blood T cell repertoires in COVID-19. TCRdb's table, derived via immunoSEQ multiplex PCR, lists solely in-frame clones and lacks some. This table holds fewer than 95,000 clones, roughly 78% found once. The sequencing sample was made of peripheral blood. The receptors were sampled from a woman of 80 years or more with acute or convalescent COVID-19. CDR3s include the opening cysteine and the closing phenylalanine or tryptophan. The order of the fields is V gene, clone size, J gene, D gene, CDR3 length, CDR3 protein, CDR3 DNA. D genes are given only for firm matches. Only some rows state a clone size, as once, few, many or a class for expanded clones.

TRBV19,NA,TRBJ2-5,NA,13,CASSIERMGTQYF,TGTGCCAGTAGTATAGAGAGGATGGGGACCCAGTACTTC
TRBV5-1,NA,TRBJ2-7,NA,15,CASSLDGAPAYEQYF,TGCGCCAGCAGCCTCGACGGAGCCCCCGCCTACGAGCAGTACTTC
TRBV27,NA,TRBJ1-1,TRBD1,15,CASSRQGGMNTEAFF,TGTGCCAGCAGTCGCCAGGGGGGAATGAACACTGAAGCTTTCTTT
TRBV19,NA,TRBJ1-1,TRBD1,14,CASSEGQGPIEAFF,TGTGCCAGTAGTGAAGGACAGGGCCCTATTGAAGCTTTCTTT
TRBV11-3,NA,TRBJ2-5,NA,15,CASSLGSFGVETQYF,TGTGCCAGCAGCTTAGGATCCTTCGGGGTTGAGACCCAGTACTTC
TRBV27,NA,TRBJ1-6,NA,13,CASSSPGNSPLHF,TGTGCCAGCAGTTCTCCGGGGAATTCACCCCTCCACTTT
TRBV5-1,NA,TRBJ2-3,TRBD2,16,CASSGWTSGRTDTQYF,TGCGCCAGCAGCGGCTGGACTAGCGGGCGCACAGATACGCAGTATTTT
TRBV6-4,NA,TRBJ2-4,NA,15,CASSSPRSAKNIQYF,TGTGCCAGCAGTTCCCCACGTAGCGCCAAAAACATTCAGTACTTC
TRBV2,NA,TRBJ1-1,TRBD1,15,CASSVSGTANTEAFF,TGTGCCAGCAGTGTTTCCGGGACAGCGAACACTGAAGCTTTCTTT
TRBV7-2,NA,TRBJ1-2,NA,16,CASSLAGLQGEGGYTF,TGTGCCAGCAGCTTAGCGGGACTCCAGGGAGAGGGAGGCTACACCTTC
TRBV28,NA,TRBJ1-2,NA,12,CASSPGEYDYTF,TGTGCCAGCAGCCCTGGGGAGTATGACTACACCTTC
TRBV7-2,NA,TRBJ2-7,NA,15,CASSFQQVLSYEQYF,TGTGCCAGCAGCTTTCAACAGGTTCTCTCCTACGAGCAGTACTTC
TRBV5-1,NA,TRBJ1-4,TRBD1,14,CASTPQGADEKLFF,TGCGCCAGCACCCCACAGGGGGCGGATGAAAAACTGTTTTTT
TRBV5-1,NA,TRBJ1-1,NA,13,CASSTQWNTEAFF,TGCGCCAGCAGCACCCAGTGGAACACTGAAGCTTTCTTT
TRBV27,NA,TRBJ1-2,TRBD1,14,CASSLRQGAYGYTF,TGTGCCAGCAGTTTAAGACAGGGAGCCTATGGCTACACCTTC
TRBV7-2,once,TRBJ1-2,NA,13,CASSFPDSLGYTF,TGTGCCAGCAGCTTCCCGGACAGTCTTGGCTACACCTTC
TRBV7-2,NA,TRBJ1-2,NA,14,CASSLEWRGGGYTF,TGTGCCAGCAGCTTGGAATGGAGGGGAGGTGGCTACACCTTC
TRBV6-2/TRBV6-3,NA,TRBJ2-1,TRBD2,16,CASSFRFAGGYNEQFF,TGTGCCAGCAGTTTCCGCTTTGCGGGGGGTTACAATGAGCAGTTCTTC
TRBV5-1,NA,TRBJ2-2,NA,16,CASSPRDSFLGGELFF,TGCGCCAGCAGCCCTAGGGACTCCTTTTTAGGAGGGGAGCTGTTTTTT
TRBV3-1/TRBV3-2,NA,TRBJ2-7,NA,13,CASQGYRRGEQYF,TGTGCCAGCCAGGGCTACCGTAGAGGCGAGCAGTACTTC
TRBV7-2,NA,TRBJ1-5,TRBD1,14,CASSPNRGNQPQHF,TGTGCCAGCAGCCCAAACAGGGGGAATCAGCCCCAGCATTTT
TRBV6-4,NA,TRBJ2-5,TRBD1,14,CASSRQGDQETQYF,TGTGCCAGCAGTCGTCAGGGGGACCAAGAGACCCAGTACTTC
TRBV20-1,NA,TRBJ2-7,NA,11,CSAGPTYEQYF,TGCAGTGCTGGGCCCACCTACGAGCAGTACTTC